The 16 T cell receptor beta chains presented below share a single source sample, sequenced in a study of beta chain features in type 1 diabetes. The study, taken as a whole, reports: Researchers report that Type 1 diabetes patients had moderately but significantly shorter TCRB CDR3s across all four CD4+ subsets.

Expressed TCRB transcripts were sequenced because the entire RNA isolate underwent reverse transcription. The method was immunoSEQ multiplex PCR; TCRdb's version includes in-frame clones alone and lacks a portion of them. The sample shows about 230,000 clones, 15% to 20% of them seen only once. These receptors are not linked to any known antigen. The source material was naive CD4+ T cells from blood. The receptors were gathered from a man between 25 and 39 years old with type 1 diabetes.

The chain combines TRBV29-1 with TRBJ1-2; D not certain. Trimming left V 4 bases short and J 0 bases short, with 18 bases between. Germline assignment: CDR1 SQVTM and CDR2 ANQGSEA. This CDR3 comprises 16 residues. CDR3 nucleotides: TGCAGCGTTGCCCCCGACGGTTATCTGGCTAACTATGGCTACACCTTC. Its protein product is CSVAPDGYLANYGYTF.

This clone has only a few counts. CDR3 bases: TGTGCCAGCAGCGAAAGGGATTCCAACACCGGGGAGCTGTTTTTT. This translates into CASSERDSNTGELFF. V is TRBV7-2 and J is TRBJ2-2; D is unclear. The ends were cut back, 5 bases at V and 2 bases at J, with 12 bases in the middle. The CDR3 totals 15 residues. CDR1 SGHTA and CDR2 FQGNSA come from the germline V gene.

This clone has only a few counts. The V and J genes are TRBV29-1 and TRBJ2-5; TRBD2 might be the D (6 bases). The CDR3 runs 14 residues. V was pared by 2 bases and J by 4 bases, with 14 bases between. The V gene's germline CDR1 is SQVTM and CDR2 ANQGSEA. The CDR3, as DNA: TGCAGCGTTGAATTCTGGACTATCGGAGAGACCCAGTACTTC. Amino acid sequence: CSVEFWTIGETQYF.

This clone has just a few counts. The CDR3 spells CAQGGNIQYF. The CDR3 DNA sequence: TGTGCCCAAGGGGGAAACATTCAGTACTTC. The V call is TRBV19, the J call TRBJ2-4; TRBD1 is a possible D gene (6 bases). Looked up from germline, CDR1 is LNHDA and CDR2 is SQIVND (reference sequence). The CDR3 spans 10 residues. V lost 11 bases and J lost 6, with 8 bases in between.

This clone was recorded a few times. The chain joins TRBV11-2 to TRBJ2-1, with D possibly TRBD1 on 5 matching bases. Germline-derived CDR1 and CDR2 are SGHAT and FQNNGV. The V gene lost 5 bases and the J gene lost 6 bases, with 14 bases spanning the gap. The length of the CDR3 is 14 residues. CDR3 region: CASSTERGTNEQFF. The DNA for the CDR3 is TGTGCCAGCAGCACTGAAAGGGGCACCAATGAGCAGTTCTTC.

This chain uses TRBV5-1 with TRBJ2-7, with D unresolved. The CDR3 loop spans 13 amino acids. Trimming stripped 4 bases from V and 7 bases from J, with 15 bases between. Germline V gene sequence: CDR1 SGHRS, CDR2 YFSETQ. Here the CDR3 reads CASSREAAREQYF. The CDR3 region has the DNA TGCGCCAGCAGCCGCGAGGCGGCTCGGGAGCAGTACTTC. The complete variable domain, with remaining parts taken from reference TRBV5-1 and TRBJ2-7, reads KAGVTQTPRYLIKTRGQQVTLSCSPISGHRSVSWYQQTPGQGLQFLFEYFSETQRNKGNFPGRFSGRQFSNSRSEMNVSTLELGDSALYLCASSREAAREQYFGPGTRLTVT.

The V call is TRBV15, the J call TRBJ1-5, with TRBD1 identical over 12 bases. This CDR3 is 16 amino acids long. Germline CDR1 reads LNHNV; CDR2 reads YYDKDF (reference sequence). V trimming: 2 bases; J trimming: 6 bases; junction bases outside the gene matches: 5. In nucleotides, the CDR3 is TGTGCCACCAGCAGATCGGGACAGGGGGCCAGTCAGCCCCAGCATTTT. Encoded protein: CATSRSGQGASQPQHF. Supplemented by reference TRBV15 and TRBJ1-5, the full variable domain reads DAMVIQNPRYQVTQFGKPVTLSCSQTLNHNVMYWYQQKSSQAPKLLFHYYDKDFNNEADTPDNFQSRRPNTSFCFLDIRSPGLGDTAMYLCATSRSGQGASQPQHFGDGTRLSIL.

This clone was seen only a few times. The chain carries TRBV5-1 and TRBJ2-7; D not certain. V was cut by 0 bases and J by 4 bases, with 11 bases left in between. This CDR3 contains 14 residues. Germline CDR1 is SGHRS and CDR2 is YFSETQ. CDR3: CASSLDRLIYEQYF. In DNA form, the CDR3 reads TGCGCCAGCAGCTTGGATCGACTGATATACGAGCAGTACTTC.

This clone has a handful of counts. The genes are TRBV19 and TRBJ2-5; possible D gene TRBD1, 6 bases. Trimming stripped 5 bases from V and 5 bases from J, with 15 bases between. The CDR3 length is 14 residues. The germline gives CDR1 LNHDA, CDR2 SQIVND (reference sequence). The CDR3 reads CASSPPRDTETQYF. In DNA form, the CDR3 reads TGTGCCAGTAGTCCCCCCAGGGACACGGAGACCCAGTACTTC.

The rearrangement joins TRBV7-2 to TRBJ2-7, with D unresolved. Trimming took 5 bases from V and 7 from J, leaving 12 bases between them. The CDR3 spans 12 residues. CDR1 is SGHTA and CDR2 is FQGNSA in the germline V gene. The CDR3 spells CASSTRTGEQYF. As DNA, the CDR3 is TGTGCCAGCAGCACCCGGACCGGAGAGCAGTACTTC.

The genes are TRBV7-2 and TRBJ2-1, with 12 bases lining up with TRBD2. CDR3 length equals 17 residues. Unmatched junction bases numbered 10, after V lost 5 bases and J lost 5 bases. Germline assignment: CDR1 SGHTA and CDR2 FQGNSA. CDR3 sequence reads: CASSLRGLAGGNNEQFF. CDR3 in DNA: TGTGCCAGCAGCCTCAGGGGCCTAGCGGGAGGGAACAATGAGCAGTTCTTC. Filled out from reference TRBV7-2 and TRBJ2-1, the complete variable domain reads GAGVSQSPSNKVTEKGKDVELRCDPISGHTALYWYRQSLGQGLEFLIYFQGNSAPDKSGLPSDRFSAERTGGSVSTLTIQRTQQEDSAVYLCASSLRGLAGGNNEQFFGPGTRLTVL.

This clone was seen a handful of times. DNA for the CDR3: TGTGCCAGCAGACGTTTGCCCCAAAACACCGGGGAGCTGTTTTTT. It codes for CASRRLPQNTGELFF. The chain recombines TRBV7-9 with TRBJ2-2; D is ambiguous. Germline values: CDR1 SEHNR, CDR2 FQNEAQ (reference sequence). The CDR3 length is 15 residues. The germline V and J ends were trimmed by 6 bases and 2 bases, with 13 bases remaining between them.

The chain uses TRBV5-1 and TRBJ2-1, with 9 bases identical to TRBD1. V lost 0 bases and J lost 8; bases outside the gene matches: 9. The CDR3 extends over 16 amino acids. CDR1 and CDR2 (germline): SGHRS, YFSETQ. Here the CDR3 DNA reads TGCGCCAGCAGCTTGGGTGCCGGGACAGGGATGGATGAGCAGTTCTTC. Translation: CASSLGAGTGMDEQFF. Supplemented by reference TRBV5-1 and TRBJ2-1, the full variable domain reads KAGVTQTPRYLIKTRGQQVTLSCSPISGHRSVSWYQQTPGQGLQFLFEYFSETQRNKGNFPGRFSGRQFSNSRSEMNVSTLELGDSALYLCASSLGAGTGMDEQFFGPGTRLTVL.

This clone showed up just a few times. CDR3 sequence reads: CASGATAQWNTEAFF. The CDR3 bases are TGTGCCAGTGGGGCGACGGCCCAGTGGAACACTGAAGCTTTCTTT. This rearrangement joins TRBV25-1 to TRBJ1-1, with a possible D match to TRBD1 (5 bases). Germline lookup yields CDR1 MGHDK and CDR2 SYGVNS. This CDR3 is 15 amino acids long. V was shortened by 9 bases and J by 1 base, with 18 bases between the two germline ends.

The gene calls are TRBV7-9 and TRBJ2-5; a weak D match, TRBD2 (6 bases). The CDR3 has 14 residues. V shed 2 bases and J shed 5 bases, with 12 bases lying between them. Germline values: CDR1 SEHNR, CDR2 FQNEAQ (reference sequence). The chain's CDR3 is CASSLPGSSETQYF. CDR3 nucleotides: TGTGCCAGCAGCTTACCCGGGAGTTCGGAGACCCAGTACTTC.

The genes are TRBV29-1 and TRBJ2-5; unclear D gene. The J call is doubtful: the DNA matches TRBJ2-7 better. Germline CDR1 reads SQVTM; CDR2 reads ANQGSEA. The CDR3 consists of 19 residues. CDR3 region: CSGNPTGSQKTPWPYEQYF. The CDR3 coding sequence is TGCAGCGGGAACCCAACCGGGTCACAAAAGACCCCGTGGCCATACGAGCAGTACTTC.